This T cell receptor beta chain was sequenced for a study of cytotoxic CD8 clonotypes in ibrutinib-treated CLL. Study background: Specimens for response were gathered following a median roughly twelve months of therapy, spanning 6 to 36. Sequencing produced an average of roughly 230,000 productive templates and under 95,000 productive rearrangements per sample.

A word on this clone: Its target is unknown.

With sequencing, the targeted depth ranged from 1 in 200,000 to 1 in 1 million T cells. Only in-frame clones appear in the TCRdb table, and some are missing; sequencing was by immunoSEQ multiplex PCR. The sample shows about 44,000 clones, roughly 69% of them seen only once. Study observations and caveats: Clonality went up at the time of ibrutinib response, stayed stable in sustained remission, and later dropped back toward its baseline level at progression.

CDR1 and CDR2 (germline): MNHEY, SVGAGI. CDR3 size: 14 residues. Trimming removed 0 bases at V and 7 bases at J, with 12 bases between. The starting material was PBMCs, obtained after 12 months of ibrutinib treatment. The source is a human donor with chronic lymphocytic leukemia. This sequence joins TRBV6-5 and TRBJ1-2; D gene unclear. The CDR3 sequence is CASSYSRELGGYTF. CDR3 nucleotides: TGTGCCAGCAGTTACTCGAGGGAGCTGGGTGGCTACACCTTC.